This T cell receptor (beta chain) was captured in a study of tumor-infiltrating lymphocytes in oesophageal squamous cell carcinoma. This clonotype was seen ten or more times. With V trimmed by 5 bases and J by 4 bases, 9 bases remained unmatched. Germline CDR1 is SEHNR and CDR2 is FQNEAQ (reference sequence). The CDR3 runs 15 residues. TCRdb re-derived calls from the PCR reads in MiXCR, one entry per CDR3 protein. The data contain nearly 20,000 distinct CDR3 sequences, approximately 39% of them singletons. Sequencing used esophageal tumor tissue. The sequence was collected from a male donor with esophageal squamous cell carcinoma. The chain carries TRBV7-9 and TRBJ1-1; 8 nucleotides line up with TRBD1. The CDR3, as DNA: TGTGCCAGCAGCCCTCGGACAGGGCGGGGCACTGAAGCTTTCTTT. Protein product: CASSPRTGRGTEAFF.